A selection of T cell receptor beta chains follows, all from one sample in a study of shared clonotypes between healthy human individuals. Assay: immunoSEQ multiplex PCR; the TCRdb copy retains only in-frame clones and omits some. The sample contains 800,000 to 950,000 clones, around 96% of which appear only once. The sequencing input was naive CD8+ T cells sorted from blood. All receptors come from a man under 40 in good health. CDR3s include the opening cysteine and the closing phenylalanine or tryptophan. D genes are given only for firm matches. For some rows the clone size is stated as once, few or many, or as a class when expanded; others skip it.

size: -
V: TRBV9
D: -
J: TRBJ2-5
CDR3: CASSVTTSQETQYF
DNA: TGTGCCAGCAGCGTAACCACGAGCCAAGAGACCCAGTACTTC

size: -
V: TRBV9
D: -
J: TRBJ2-7
CDR3: CASSDPGGEQYF
DNA: TGTGCCAGCAGCGACCCGGGTGGGGAGCAGTACTTC

size: -
V: TRBV7-9
D: -
J: TRBJ2-1
CDR3: CAQQAGAGYNEQFF
DNA: TGTGCCCAGCAGGCAGGGGCCGGCTACAATGAGCAGTTCTTC

size: -
V: TRBV2
D: TRBD2
J: TRBJ2-1
CDR3: CASSAASGRYEQFF
DNA: TGTGCCAGCAGTGCGGCTAGCGGGAGATACGAGCAGTTCTTC

size: -
V: TRBV10-2
D: TRBD1
J: TRBJ1-1
CDR3: CASSESTGGYTEAFF
DNA: TGCGCCAGCAGTGAGTCGACAGGGGGCTACACTGAAGCTTTCTTT

size: -
V: TRBV11-3
D: TRBD1
J: TRBJ2-1
CDR3: CASSFSWDRKDNEQFF
DNA: TGTGCCAGCAGCTTTTCTTGGGACAGGAAGGACAATGAGCAGTTCTTC

size: -
V: TRBV15
D: -
J: TRBJ1-2
CDR3: CATSNQNYGYTF
DNA: TGTGCCACCAGCAACCAGAACTATGGCTACACCTTC

size: -
V: TRBV9
D: TRBD2
J: TRBJ2-7
CDR3: CASSVEGGAREQYF
DNA: TGTGCCAGCAGCGTAGAGGGAGGGGCGCGCGAGCAGTACTTC

size: -
V: TRBV10-2
D: -
J: TRBJ2-3
CDR3: CASIHHRGQLGDTQYF
DNA: TGCGCCAGCATCCATCACCGGGGCCAACTGGGGGATACGCAGTATTTT

size: -
V: TRBV13
D: -
J: TRBJ2-7
CDR3: CASSLEGGEPSYEQYF
DNA: TGTGCCAGCAGCTTAGAAGGCGGAGAGCCCTCCTACGAGCAGTACTTC

size: -
V: TRBV7-9
D: TRBD2
J: TRBJ2-1
CDR3: CASSSYISGRAPNEQFF
DNA: TGTGCCAGCAGCTCGTATATTAGCGGGAGGGCCCCTAATGAGCAGTTCTTC

size: -
V: TRBV10-1
D: -
J: TRBJ2-2
CDR3: CASSDFTGELFF
DNA: TGCGCCAGCAGTGACTTCACCGGGGAGCTGTTTTTT

size: -
V: TRBV10-3
D: TRBD1
J: TRBJ2-7
CDR3: CAILGQGTPNEQYF
DNA: TGTGCCATACTTGGACAGGGTACTCCCAACGAGCAGTACTTC

size: -
V: TRBV2
D: -
J: TRBJ2-2
CDR3: CASSRPGNTGELFF
DNA: TGTGCCAGCAGCCGACCAGGGAACACCGGGGAGCTGTTTTTT

size: -
V: TRBV7-6
D: -
J: TRBJ2-2
CDR3: CASSLKTGQLNTGELFF
DNA: TGTGCCAGCAGCTTAAAGACAGGACAATTGAACACCGGGGAGCTGTTTTTT

size: -
V: TRBV30
D: TRBD2
J: TRBJ2-5
CDR3: CAWSLGLAGVVETQYF
DNA: TGTGCCTGGAGTTTGGGACTAGCGGGAGTGGTCGAGACCCAGTACTTC

size: -
V: TRBV28
D: TRBD2
J: TRBJ2-2
CDR3: CASSLAISTSGSVGNTGELFF
DNA: TGTGCCAGCAGTCTCGCTATTTCTACTAGCGGGAGTGTCGGGAACACCGGGGAGCTGTTTTTT

size: few
V: TRBV6-4
D: -
J: TRBJ1-2
CDR3: CASSEAMGRRYGYTF
DNA: TGTGCCAGCAGCGAGGCTATGGGGCGCAGGTATGGCTACACCTTC

size: -
V: TRBV2
D: TRBD2
J: TRBJ2-1
CDR3: CASSDPLAGGMNEQFF
DNA: TGTGCCAGCAGTGACCCTCTAGCGGGAGGAATGAATGAGCAGTTCTTC

size: -
V: TRBV4-3
D: -
J: TRBJ1-2
CDR3: CASSQDYPDPGYGYTF
DNA: TGCGCCAGCAGCCAAGATTACCCCGATCCGGGCTATGGCTACACCTTC

size: -
V: TRBV7-9
D: -
J: TRBJ2-7
CDR3: CASSPTLGGAGNEQYF
DNA: TGTGCCAGCAGCCCCACCCTGGGGGGGGCGGGTAACGAGCAGTACTTC

size: -
V: TRBV7-7
D: -
J: TRBJ2-3
CDR3: CASSLGERGPRSDTQYF
DNA: TGTGCTAGCAGCTTAGGGGAACGGGGGCCCCGCTCAGATACGCAGTATTTT

size: -
V: TRBV5-1
D: -
J: TRBJ2-3
CDR3: CASSLEGATDTQYF
DNA: TGCGCCAGCAGCTTGGAAGGAGCCACAGATACGCAGTATTTT

size: -
V: TRBV10-3
D: -
J: TRBJ1-5
CDR3: CAISESGRDQPQHF
DNA: TGTGCCATCAGTGAGTCGGGTAGGGATCAGCCCCAGCATTTT

size: -
V: TRBV10-3
D: -
J: TRBJ2-7
CDR3: CASRTGNEQYF
DNA: TGTGCCAGCCGTACAGGGAACGAGCAGTACTTC

size: -
V: TRBV9
D: -
J: TRBJ2-7
CDR3: CASSADRNSSHYEQYF
DNA: TGTGCCAGCAGCGCAGACAGGAATTCTTCTCACTACGAGCAGTACTTC

size: -
V: TRBV5-4
D: TRBD2
J: TRBJ2-7
CDR3: CASSRTSSGTYEQYF
DNA: TGTGCCAGCAGTCGGACTTCTAGCGGAACTTACGAGCAGTACTTC

size: -
V: TRBV6-6
D: TRBD1
J: TRBJ1-5
CDR3: CASSYFWDRDIQPQHF
DNA: TGTGCCAGCAGTTATTTCTGGGACAGGGACATTCAGCCCCAGCATTTT

size: -
V: TRBV27
D: -
J: TRBJ2-5
CDR3: CASSLVGETQYF
DNA: TGTGCCAGCAGCCTTGTCGGGGAGACCCAGTACTTC

size: -
V: TRBV13
D: -
J: TRBJ2-7
CDR3: CASSLGLRRASSYEQYF
DNA: TGTGCCAGCAGCTTAGGCCTAAGGCGGGCTAGCTCCTACGAGCAGTACTTC

size: -
V: TRBV4-3
D: TRBD1
J: TRBJ1-2
CDR3: CASSRDRGRNYGYTF
DNA: TGCGCCAGCAGCCGGGACAGGGGACGCAACTATGGCTACACCTTC

size: -
V: TRBV2
D: -
J: TRBJ2-7
CDR3: CASSQTTTPDEQYF
DNA: TGTGCCAGCAGCCAGACGACCACCCCAGACGAGCAGTACTTC

size: -
V: TRBV6-6
D: -
J: TRBJ1-1
CDR3: CASSAAEANTEAFF
DNA: TGTGCCAGCAGCGCCGCGGAGGCGAACACTGAAGCTTTCTTT

size: -
V: TRBV7-4
D: -
J: TRBJ2-7
CDR3: CASSSPWLYFSYEQYF
DNA: TGTGCCAGCAGCTCACCGTGGCTTTACTTCTCCTACGAGCAGTACTTC

size: -
V: TRBV4-3
D: -
J: TRBJ2-2
CDR3: CASSQGILATFTIGELFF
DNA: TGCGCCAGCAGCCAAGGGATCCTAGCCACCTTTACTATCGGGGAGCTGTTTTTT

size: -
V: TRBV9
D: -
J: TRBJ2-1
CDR3: CASSVGSAESSYNEQFF
DNA: TGTGCCAGCAGCGTAGGTTCGGCGGAAAGCTCCTACAATGAGCAGTTCTTC

size: -
V: TRBV7-9
D: -
J: TRBJ2-7
CDR3: CASSLVSGRSPSYEQYF
DNA: TGTGCCAGCAGCTTAGTGAGTGGAAGGTCTCCATCCTACGAGCAGTACTTC

size: once
V: TRBV27
D: -
J: TRBJ2-7
CDR3: CASSYTGTAGYEQYF
DNA: TGTGCCAGCAGTTATACCGGGACGGCGGGCTACGAGCAGTACTTC

size: once
V: TRBV7-9
D: TRBD1
J: TRBJ2-1
CDR3: CASSPFVGQGITGNEQFF
DNA: TGTGCCAGCAGCCCCTTTGTAGGACAGGGGATCACCGGCAATGAGCAGTTCTTC

size: once
V: TRBV27
D: TRBD2
J: TRBJ2-7
CDR3: CASSRIAGGPSEQYF
DNA: TGTGCCAGCAGTCGAATAGCGGGAGGACCGTCCGAGCAGTACTTC

size: -
V: TRBV7-9
D: -
J: TRBJ2-1
CDR3: CASSFELDTNEQFF
DNA: TGTGCCAGCAGCTTCGAACTAGATACCAATGAGCAGTTCTTC

size: -
V: TRBV5-1
D: -
J: TRBJ1-1
CDR3: CASSLGGRVGTEAFF
DNA: TGCGCCAGCAGCTTGGGGGGCAGGGTCGGCACTGAAGCTTTCTTT

size: -
V: TRBV6-5
D: -
J: TRBJ1-1
CDR3: CASSARWDTEAFF
DNA: TGTGCCAGCAGCGCTAGATGGGACACTGAAGCTTTCTTT

size: -
V: TRBV4-1
D: -
J: TRBJ2-3
CDR3: CASRDLSTDTQYF
DNA: TGCGCCAGCCGGGACCTCAGCACAGATACGCAGTATTTT

size: -
V: TRBV7-9
D: TRBD2
J: TRBJ2-1
CDR3: CASSRAGSISYNEQFF
DNA: TGTGCCAGCAGCCGAGCGGGGTCTATCTCCTACAATGAGCAGTTCTTC

size: -
V: TRBV5-6
D: -
J: TRBJ2-7
CDR3: CASSFGQGSYEQYF
DNA: TGTGCCAGCAGCTTCGGCCAGGGGTCCTACGAGCAGTACTTC

size: -
V: TRBV10-2
D: TRBD2
J: TRBJ2-3
CDR3: CASRTAGAVDTQYF
DNA: TGCGCCAGCAGGACGGCGGGAGCGGTAGATACGCAGTATTTT

size: -
V: TRBV4-1
D: -
J: TRBJ2-3
CDR3: CASSQGAGGASTDTQYF
DNA: TGCGCCAGCAGCCAAGGAGCCGGAGGCGCTAGCACAGATACGCAGTATTTT

size: -
V: TRBV5-1
D: -
J: TRBJ2-7
CDR3: CASSLEGLSYEQYF
DNA: TGCGCCAGCAGCTTGGAAGGGCTTTCCTACGAGCAGTACTTC

size: -
V: TRBV25-1
D: -
J: TRBJ2-7
CDR3: CASSAQEGAYEQYF
DNA: TGTGCCAGCAGTGCCCAAGAGGGGGCCTACGAGCAGTACTTC